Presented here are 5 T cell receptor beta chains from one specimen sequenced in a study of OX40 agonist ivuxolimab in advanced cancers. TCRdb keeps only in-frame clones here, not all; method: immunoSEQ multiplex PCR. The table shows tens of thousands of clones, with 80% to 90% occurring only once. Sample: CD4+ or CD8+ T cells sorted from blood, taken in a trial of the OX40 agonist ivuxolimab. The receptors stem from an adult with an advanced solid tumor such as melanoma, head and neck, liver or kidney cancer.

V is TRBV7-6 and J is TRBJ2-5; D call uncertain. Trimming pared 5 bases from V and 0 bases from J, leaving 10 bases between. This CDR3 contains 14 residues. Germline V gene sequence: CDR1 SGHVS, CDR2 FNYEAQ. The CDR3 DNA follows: TGTGCCAGCAGCCCCAGCGAGTACCAAGAGACCCAGTACTTC. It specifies CASSPSEYQETQYF.

CDR3 protein: CASSRGHIDTEAFF. The DNA for the CDR3 is TGTGCCAGCAGCAGGGGACATATTGACACTGAAGCTTTCTTT. The rearrangement joins TRBV7-9 to TRBJ1-1, with D perhaps matching TRBD1 (6 bases). CDR3 size: 14 residues. The germline V gene has CDR1 SEHNR and CDR2 FQNEAQ (reference sequence). V was clipped by 5 bases and J by 3 bases, with 13 bases between them.

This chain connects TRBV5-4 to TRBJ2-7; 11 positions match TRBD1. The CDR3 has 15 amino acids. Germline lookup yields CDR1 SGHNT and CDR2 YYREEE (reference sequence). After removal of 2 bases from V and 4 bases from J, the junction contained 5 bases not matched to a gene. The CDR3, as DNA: TGTGCCAGCAGCTTCGGACAGGGGGCTTTATACGAGCAGTACTTC. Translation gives CASSFGQGALYEQYF.

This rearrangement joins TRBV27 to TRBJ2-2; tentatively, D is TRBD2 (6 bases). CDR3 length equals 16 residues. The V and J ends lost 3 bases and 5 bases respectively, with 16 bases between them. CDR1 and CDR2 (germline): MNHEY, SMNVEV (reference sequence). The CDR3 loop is CASSFYPSVLTGELFF. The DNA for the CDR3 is TGTGCCAGCAGTTTCTATCCTAGCGTTCTTACCGGGGAGCTGTTTTTT.

Here the CDR3 reads CASSPQGVDSPLHF. The CDR3 DNA reads TGTGCCAGCAGCCCGCAGGGAGTTGATTCACCCCTCCACTTT. The chain combines TRBV5-4 with TRBJ1-6, with D possibly being TRBD1 (5 bases). V dropped 4 bases and J dropped 8 bases, with 13 bases sitting between them. This CDR3 spans 14 amino acids. Germline V gives CDR1 SGHNT, CDR2 YYREEE (reference sequence).